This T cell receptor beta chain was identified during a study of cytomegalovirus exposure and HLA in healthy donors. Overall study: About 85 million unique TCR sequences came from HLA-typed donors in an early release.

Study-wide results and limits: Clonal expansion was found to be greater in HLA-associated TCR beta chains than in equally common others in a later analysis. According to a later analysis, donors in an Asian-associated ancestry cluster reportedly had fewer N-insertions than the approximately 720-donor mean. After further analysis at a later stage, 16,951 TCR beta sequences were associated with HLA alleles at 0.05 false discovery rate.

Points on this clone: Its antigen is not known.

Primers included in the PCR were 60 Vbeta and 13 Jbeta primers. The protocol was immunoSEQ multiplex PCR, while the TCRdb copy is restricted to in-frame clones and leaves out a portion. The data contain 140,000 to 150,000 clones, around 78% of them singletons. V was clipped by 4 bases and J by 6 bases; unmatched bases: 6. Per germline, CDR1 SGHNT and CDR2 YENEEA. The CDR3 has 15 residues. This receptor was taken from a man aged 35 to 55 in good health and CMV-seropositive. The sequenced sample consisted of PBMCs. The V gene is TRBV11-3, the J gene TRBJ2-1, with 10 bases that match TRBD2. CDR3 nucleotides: TGTGCCAGCAGCTCAAAGCGGGAGGGCCGCAATGAGCAGTTCTTC. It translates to CASSSKREGRNEQFF.